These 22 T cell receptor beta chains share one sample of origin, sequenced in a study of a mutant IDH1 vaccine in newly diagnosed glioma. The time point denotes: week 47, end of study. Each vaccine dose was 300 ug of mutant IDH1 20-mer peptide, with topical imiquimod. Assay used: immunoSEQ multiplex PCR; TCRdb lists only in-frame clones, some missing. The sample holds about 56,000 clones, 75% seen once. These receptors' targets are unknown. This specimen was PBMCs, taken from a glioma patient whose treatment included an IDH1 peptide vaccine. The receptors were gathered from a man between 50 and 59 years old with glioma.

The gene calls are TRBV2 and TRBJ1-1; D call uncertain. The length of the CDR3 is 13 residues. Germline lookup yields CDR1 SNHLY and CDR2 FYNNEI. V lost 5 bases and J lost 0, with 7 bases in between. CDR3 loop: CASSREVNTEAFF. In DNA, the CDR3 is TGTGCCAGCAGTCGGGAAGTGAACACTGAAGCTTTCTTT.

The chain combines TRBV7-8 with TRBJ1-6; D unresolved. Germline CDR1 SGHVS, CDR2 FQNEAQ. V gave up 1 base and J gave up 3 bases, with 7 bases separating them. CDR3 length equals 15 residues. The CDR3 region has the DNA TGTGCCAGCAGCTTAGTGGCAGACTATAATTCACCCCTCCACTTT. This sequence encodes CASSLVADYNSPLHF.

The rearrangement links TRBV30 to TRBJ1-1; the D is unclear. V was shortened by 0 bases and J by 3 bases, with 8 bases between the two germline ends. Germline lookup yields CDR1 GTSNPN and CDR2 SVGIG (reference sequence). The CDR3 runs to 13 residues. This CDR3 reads CAWSVSGYTEAFF. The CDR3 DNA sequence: TGTGCCTGGAGTGTATCCGGGTACACTGAAGCTTTCTTT.

The CDR3 loop reads CASSYSLLSTQYF. Written as DNA, the CDR3 is TGTGCCAGCAGTTACTCGCTGCTAAGTACGCAGTATTTT. J is TRBJ2-3 and V is TRBV6-5, with D hard to call. V lost 0 bases and J 8 bases, leaving 9 bases between the germline ends. CDR1 and CDR2 (germline): MNHEY, SVGAGI. This CDR3 comprises 13 residues.

CDR3 loop: CVTTGPDSNQPQHF. The CDR3 region has the DNA TGTGTGACGACAGGGCCGGATAGCAATCAGCCCCAGCATTTT. V and J are TRBV19 and TRBJ1-5; TRBD1 matches 7 bases. The CDR3 runs to 14 residues. Per germline, CDR1 LNHDA and CDR2 SQIVND (reference sequence).

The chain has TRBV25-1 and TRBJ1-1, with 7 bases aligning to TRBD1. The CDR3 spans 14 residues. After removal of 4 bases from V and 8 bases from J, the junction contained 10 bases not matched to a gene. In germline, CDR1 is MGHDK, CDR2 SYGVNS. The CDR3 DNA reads TGTGCCAGCAGTGCCTCAAGGGGGCAGACGGAAGCTTTCTTT. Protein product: CASSASRGQTEAFF.

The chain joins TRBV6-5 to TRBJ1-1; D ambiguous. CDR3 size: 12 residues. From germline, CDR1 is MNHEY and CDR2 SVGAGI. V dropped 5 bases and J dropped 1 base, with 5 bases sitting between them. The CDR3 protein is CASSPRNTEAFF. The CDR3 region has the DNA TGTGCCAGCAGTCCGAGGAACACTGAAGCTTTCTTT.

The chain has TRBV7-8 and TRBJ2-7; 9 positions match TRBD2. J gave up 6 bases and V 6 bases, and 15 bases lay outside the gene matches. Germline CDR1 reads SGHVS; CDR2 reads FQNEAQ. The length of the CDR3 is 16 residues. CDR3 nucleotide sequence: TGTGCCAGCAGACTAGGAGCTAGCGGGGATTTCTCCGAGCAGTACTTC. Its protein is CASRLGASGDFSEQYF.

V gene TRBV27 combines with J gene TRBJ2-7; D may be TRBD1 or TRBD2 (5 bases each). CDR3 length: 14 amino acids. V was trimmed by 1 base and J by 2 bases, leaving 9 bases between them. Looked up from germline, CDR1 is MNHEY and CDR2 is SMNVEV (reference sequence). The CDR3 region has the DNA TGTGCCAGCAGTTTATTACCGGGGCCCTACGAGCAGTACTTC. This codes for CASSLLPGPYEQYF.

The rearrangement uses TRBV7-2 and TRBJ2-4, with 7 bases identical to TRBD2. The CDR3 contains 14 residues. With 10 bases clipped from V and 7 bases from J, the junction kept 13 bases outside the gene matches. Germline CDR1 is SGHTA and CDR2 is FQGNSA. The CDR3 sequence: CATRAGRSGNIQYF. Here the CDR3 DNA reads TGTGCCACGAGAGCGGGGAGGTCGGGGAACATTCAGTACTTC.

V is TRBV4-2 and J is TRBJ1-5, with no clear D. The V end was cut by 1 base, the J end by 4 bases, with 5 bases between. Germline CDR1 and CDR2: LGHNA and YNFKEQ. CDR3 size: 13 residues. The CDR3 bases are TGTGCCAGCAGCCAAGTCCTGAATCAGCCCCAGCATTTT. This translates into CASSQVLNQPQHF.

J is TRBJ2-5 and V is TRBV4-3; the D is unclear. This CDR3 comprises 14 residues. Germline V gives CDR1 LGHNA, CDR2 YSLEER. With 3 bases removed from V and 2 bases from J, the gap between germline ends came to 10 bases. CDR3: CASSQANRQETQYF. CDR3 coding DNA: TGCGCCAGCAGCCAGGCAAACCGGCAAGAGACCCAGTACTTC.

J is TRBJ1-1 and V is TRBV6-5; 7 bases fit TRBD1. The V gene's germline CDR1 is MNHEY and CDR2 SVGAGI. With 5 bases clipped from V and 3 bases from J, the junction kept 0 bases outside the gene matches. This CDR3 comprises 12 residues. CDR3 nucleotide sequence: TGTGCCAGCAGTACAGGGGACACTGAAGCTTTCTTT. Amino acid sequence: CASSTGDTEAFF.

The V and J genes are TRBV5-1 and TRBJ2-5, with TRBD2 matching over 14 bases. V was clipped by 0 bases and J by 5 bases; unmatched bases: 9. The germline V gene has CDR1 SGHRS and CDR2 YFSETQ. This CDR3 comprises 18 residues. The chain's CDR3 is CASSLGPRLAGGRETQYF. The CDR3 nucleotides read TGCGCCAGCAGCTTGGGTCCTCGACTAGCGGGGGGGCGTGAGACCCAGTACTTC.

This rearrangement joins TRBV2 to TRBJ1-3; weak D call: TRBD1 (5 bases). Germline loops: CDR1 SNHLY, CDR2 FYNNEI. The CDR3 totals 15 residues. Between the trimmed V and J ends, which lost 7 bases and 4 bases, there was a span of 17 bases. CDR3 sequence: CASIPWRGEGNTIYF. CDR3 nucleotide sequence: TGTGCCAGCATCCCGTGGCGGGGCGAGGGAAACACCATATATTTT.

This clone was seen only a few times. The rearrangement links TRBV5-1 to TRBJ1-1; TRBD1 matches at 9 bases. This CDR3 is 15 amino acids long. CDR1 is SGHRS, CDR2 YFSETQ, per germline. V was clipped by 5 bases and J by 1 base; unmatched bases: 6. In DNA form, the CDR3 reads TGCGCCAGCAGTTCAGGACAGGGGAGGAACACTGAAGCTTTCTTT. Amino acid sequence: CASSSGQGRNTEAFF.

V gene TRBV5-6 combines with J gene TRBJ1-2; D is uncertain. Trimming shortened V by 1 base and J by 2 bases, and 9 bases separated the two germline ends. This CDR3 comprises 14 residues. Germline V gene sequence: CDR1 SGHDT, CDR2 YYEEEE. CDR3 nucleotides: TGTGCCAGCAGCTTGTTTGGCAGGAACTATGGCTACACCTTC. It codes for CASSLFGRNYGYTF.

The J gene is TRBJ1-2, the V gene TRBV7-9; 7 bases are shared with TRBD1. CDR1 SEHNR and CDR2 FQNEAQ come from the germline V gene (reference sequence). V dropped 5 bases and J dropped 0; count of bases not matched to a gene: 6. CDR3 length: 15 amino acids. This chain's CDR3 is CASSPTGTTNYGYTF. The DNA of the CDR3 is TGTGCCAGCAGCCCGACAGGGACGACTAACTATGGCTACACCTTC. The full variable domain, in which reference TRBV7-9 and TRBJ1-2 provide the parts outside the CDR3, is DTGVSQNPRHKITKRGQNVTFRCDPISEHNRLYWYRQTLGQGPEFLTYFQNEAQLEKSRLLSDRFSAERPKGSFSTLEIQRTEQGDSAMYLCASSPTGTTNYGYTFGSGTRLTVV.

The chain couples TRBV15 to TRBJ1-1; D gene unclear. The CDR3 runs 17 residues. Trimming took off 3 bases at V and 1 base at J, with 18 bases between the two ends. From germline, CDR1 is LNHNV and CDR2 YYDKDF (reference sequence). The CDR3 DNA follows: TGTGCCACCAGCAGGGATCGGGCCCTCTTTGGGAACACTGAAGCTTTCTTT. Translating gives CATSRDRALFGNTEAFF. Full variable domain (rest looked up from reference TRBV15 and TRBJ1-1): DAMVIQNPRYQVTQFGKPVTLSCSQTLNHNVMYWYQQKSSQAPKLLFHYYDKDFNNEADTPDNFQSRRPNTSFCFLDIRSPGLGDTAMYLCATSRDRALFGNTEAFFGQGTRLTVV.

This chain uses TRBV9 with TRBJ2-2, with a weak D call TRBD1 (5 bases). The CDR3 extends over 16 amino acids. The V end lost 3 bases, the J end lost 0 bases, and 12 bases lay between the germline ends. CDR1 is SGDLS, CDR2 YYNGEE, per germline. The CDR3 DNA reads TGTGCCAGCAGCGAGGGATCCAGGGCGAACACCGGGGAGCTGTTTTTT. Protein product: CASSEGSRANTGELFF. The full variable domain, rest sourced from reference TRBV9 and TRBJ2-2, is DSGVTQTPKHLITATGQRVTLRCSPRSGDLSVYWYQQSLDQGLQFLIQYYNGEERAKGNILERFSAQQFPDLHSELNLSSLELGDSALYFCASSEGSRANTGELFFGEGSRLTVL.

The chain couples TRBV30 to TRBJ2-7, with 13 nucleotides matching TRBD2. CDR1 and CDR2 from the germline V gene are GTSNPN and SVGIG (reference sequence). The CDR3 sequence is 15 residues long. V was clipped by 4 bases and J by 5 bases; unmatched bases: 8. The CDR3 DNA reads TGTGCCTGGACCATGGGACTAGCGGGGTTGAACGAGCAGTACTTC. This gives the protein CAWTMGLAGLNEQYF.

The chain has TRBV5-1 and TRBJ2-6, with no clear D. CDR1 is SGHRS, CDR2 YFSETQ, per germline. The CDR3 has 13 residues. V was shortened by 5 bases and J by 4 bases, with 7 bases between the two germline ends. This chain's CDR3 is CASREGGANVLTF. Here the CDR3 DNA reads TGCGCCAGCAGGGAAGGGGGGGCCAACGTCCTGACTTTC. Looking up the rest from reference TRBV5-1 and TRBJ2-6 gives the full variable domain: KAGVTQTPRYLIKTRGQQVTLSCSPISGHRSVSWYQQTPGQGLQFLFEYFSETQRNKGNFPGRFSGRQFSNSRSEMNVSTLELGDSALYLCASREGGANVLTFGAGSRLTVL.